This section outlines one T cell receptor (beta chain) sequence together with its context. What it binds is not known. This CDR3 is 14 amino acids long. Germline assignment: CDR1 SGHTS and CDR2 YDEGEE. The V end lost 0 bases, the J end lost 4 bases, and 10 bases lay between the germline ends. Time point indicated: cycle 4 day 1 (C4D1), after around six weeks of nivolumab. All the patients suffered relapse after autologous stem cell transplantation, and brentuximab vedotin exposure differed. The sample belongs to a study of PD-1 blockade in classical Hodgkin lymphoma. Sequencing used immunoSEQ multiplex PCR; TCRdb keeps in-frame clones, though not all of them. The sample yields under 20,000 clones, around 80% seen once. General study points: Reported findings placed baseline TCR diversity lower in newly diagnosed patients (compared with healthy donors). The drivers behind the repertoire differences, possibly disease activity or prior therapy, remain undefined. Those achieving complete response showed baseline diversity like newly diagnosed patients.

The rearrangement links TRBV5-8 to TRBJ1-2; D is undetermined. This clonotype originated in a human donor with classical Hodgkin lymphoma. This specimen was peripheral blood mononuclear cells (PBMCs), taken before the fourth cycle of nivolumab. The CDR3 sequence is CASSLAARAYGYTF. The DNA of the CDR3 is TGTGCCAGCAGCTTGGCAGCACGGGCCTATGGCTACACCTTC.